The 22 T cell receptor beta chains given below trace back to one sample, sequenced in a study of blood T cell repertoires in COVID-19. Sequencing used immunoSEQ multiplex PCR; TCRdb keeps in-frame clones, though not all of them. In the table there are 100,000 or so clones, approximately 92% of which are singletons. The sequenced sample was peripheral blood. The receptors were gathered from a woman aged 60-75 years with active COVID-19.

The chain carries TRBV3-1 (or the pseudogene TRBV3-2) and TRBJ1-2; no clear D. Germline CDR1 and CDR2: LGHDT and YNNKEL (reference sequence). This CDR3 is built from 12 residues. Trimming pared 1 base from V and 4 bases from J, leaving 4 bases between. Here the CDR3 DNA reads TGTGCCAGCAGCCAAGTCAGCTATGGCTACACCTTC. It codes for CASSQVSYGYTF.

The chain recombines TRBV3-1 (or the pseudogene TRBV3-2) with TRBJ2-1, with D perhaps TRBD2 (6 bases). V was clipped by 2 bases and J by 9 bases, with 11 bases between them. Per the germline V gene, CDR1 is LGHDT and CDR2 is YNNKEL (reference sequence). The CDR3 loop spans 13 amino acids. The CDR3 region has the DNA TGTGCCAGCAGCCAATTGGAGGGGAGTGAGCAGTTCTTC. Its protein is CASSQLEGSEQFF.

This chain connects TRBV5-4 to TRBJ2-1, with TRBD2 matching over 7 bases. This CDR3 is 16 amino acids long. V trimming: 0 bases; J trimming: 5 bases; junction bases outside the gene matches: 8. Per the germline V gene, CDR1 is SGHNT and CDR2 is YYREEE (reference sequence). CDR3 amino acids: CASSLDAGLSHNEQFF. The DNA of the CDR3 is TGTGCCAGCAGCTTGGATGCGGGACTATCTCACAATGAGCAGTTCTTC.

The rearrangement links TRBV6-6 to TRBJ1-5, with 8 bases that match TRBD1. The germline V gene has CDR1 MNHNY and CDR2 SVGAGI (reference sequence). The CDR3 runs 15 residues. The V segment lost 6 bases and the J segment 7 bases; nucleotides outside the gene matches: 11. The CDR3: CASSAGQGLRQPQHF. The CDR3 DNA is TGTGCCAGCAGCGCCGGACAGGGACTACGGCAGCCCCAGCATTTT.

The V and J genes are TRBV28 and TRBJ1-2; D is undetermined. V was trimmed by 11 bases and J by 3 bases, leaving 16 bases between them. In germline, CDR1 is MDHEN, CDR2 SYDVKM. This CDR3 has 13 residues. The CDR3 DNA follows: TGTGCCGGAAGTGGAGGATCGGACTATGGCTACACCTTC. Its protein product is CAGSGGSDYGYTF.

Written as DNA, the CDR3 is TGTGCCAGTAGTATACCTGTAAGAAAGGACAGGGGGTCGACTGAAGCTTTCTTT. Translation gives CASSIPVRKDRGSTEAFF. The genes are TRBV19 and TRBJ1-1, with 10 bases that match TRBD1. Germline-derived CDR1 and CDR2 are LNHDA and SQIVND (reference sequence). Losses at the gene ends were 2 bases for V and 5 bases for J; bases not matched to a gene: 14. CDR3 size: 18 residues. Together with reference TRBV19 and TRBJ1-1, the CDR3 gives the full variable domain: DGGITQSPKYLFRKEGQNVTLSCEQNLNHDAMYWYRQDPGQGLRLIYYSQIVNDFQKGDIAEGYSVSREKKESFPLTVTSAQKNPTAFYLCASSIPVRKDRGSTEAFFGQGTRLTVV.

The rearrangement uses TRBV6-5 and TRBJ2-1; D gene ambiguous. The CDR3 runs 14 residues. CDR1 is MNHEY and CDR2 is SVGAGI in the germline V gene. Trimming took off 6 bases at V and 0 bases at J, with 9 bases between the two ends. The CDR3 protein is CASSDMSSYNEQFF. The CDR3 DNA sequence: TGTGCCAGCAGCGACATGAGCTCCTACAATGAGCAGTTCTTC.

This sequence joins TRBV28 and TRBJ1-4; D unclear. Germline loops: CDR1 MDHEN, CDR2 SYDVKM. The CDR3 extends over 15 amino acids. Trimming cost V 2 bases and J 0 bases, with 7 bases left between them. In nucleotides, the CDR3 is TGTGCCAGCAGTTTAGACCGGGCAACTAATGAAAAACTGTTTTTT. Amino acids: CASSLDRATNEKLFF.

The J gene is TRBJ1-4, the V gene TRBV7-2, with 9 bases identical to TRBD1. Germline CDR1 SGHTA, CDR2 FQGNSA. J gave up 0 bases and V 5 bases, and 13 bases lay outside the gene matches. The CDR3 extends over 19 amino acids. CDR3 DNA: TGTGCCAGCAGCCCGGGACAGGGAAGAACCGAGGCAACTAATGAAAAACTGTTTTTT. Translating it yields CASSPGQGRTEATNEKLFF.

The V and J genes are TRBV7-8 and TRBJ2-2, with 11 bases lining up with TRBD1. Germline loops: CDR1 SGHVS, CDR2 FQNEAQ. The CDR3 is 18 residues long. Germline trimming cut 3 bases from V and 2 bases from J; bases unmatched to any gene: 8. The CDR3 nucleotides read TGTGCCAGCAGCTTGGACAGGGGGCCAGGGGGAAACACCGGGGAGCTGTTTTTT. This sequence encodes CASSLDRGPGGNTGELFF.

The CDR3 nucleotides are TGCGCCAGCAGCCCGACTAGCGGGGTGATAGAGACCCAGTACTTC. Its protein product is CASSPTSGVIETQYF. The rearrangement joins TRBV4-3 to TRBJ2-5; TRBD2 aligns across 11 bases. The CDR3 covers 15 residues. The trim removed 4 bases at V and 4 bases at J, leaving 5 bases unmatched. Germline lookup yields CDR1 LGHNA and CDR2 YSLEER.

A few counts support this clone. The V and J genes are TRBV7-8 and TRBJ1-1, with D perhaps matching TRBD1 (5 bases). This CDR3 region has 14 residues. V was pared by 3 bases and J by 4 bases, with 12 bases between. The germline V gene encodes CDR1 SGHVS and CDR2 FQNEAQ. The CDR3: CASSFETGITEAFF. DNA of the CDR3: TGTGCCAGCAGCTTTGAAACAGGAATCACTGAAGCTTTCTTT.

The V call is TRBV7-2, the J call TRBJ1-6, with 7 bases lining up with TRBD1. Germline V gene data show CDR1 as SGHTA and CDR2 as FQGNSA. The CDR3 extends over 14 amino acids. J was trimmed by 10 bases and V by 1 base; bases with no gene match: 4. In nucleotides, the CDR3 is TGTGCCAGCAGCTTAGGACCAGGGGGATCACCCCTCCACTTT. Translated: CASSLGPGGSPLHF.

The chain has TRBV7-9 and TRBJ2-7; TRBD1 might be the D (7 bases). V was trimmed by 5 bases and J by 2 bases, leaving 16 bases between them. Germline lookup yields CDR1 SEHNR and CDR2 FQNEAQ (reference sequence). The CDR3 covers 15 residues. CDR3 in DNA: TGTGCCAGCAGCCCCAGGGGGAGGATCGCCTACGAGCAGTACTTC. Its translation: CASSPRGRIAYEQYF.

The rearrangement joins TRBV6-5 to TRBJ2-7, with 9 bases matching TRBD2. Germline CDR1 and CDR2: MNHEY and SVGAGI. This CDR3 is 16 amino acids long. After removal of 0 bases from V and 1 base from J, the junction contained 4 bases not matched to a gene. In DNA, the CDR3 is TGTGCCAGCAGTTACTCGAGACTAGCGGATTCCTACGAGCAGTACTTC. It yields the protein CASSYSRLADSYEQYF.

This clone was counted only a few times. The chain combines TRBV6-5 with TRBJ1-3, with a weak D call TRBD1 (5 bases). This CDR3 spans 15 amino acids. The germline V gene has CDR1 MNHEY and CDR2 SVGAGI. Deletions cut 4 bases from V and 3 bases from J, with 13 bases between. The DNA for the CDR3 is TGTGCCAGCAGTTCCCCGACAGCTCTTGGAAACACCATATATTTT. It encodes CASSSPTALGNTIYF.

The chain carries TRBV5-8 and TRBJ2-4; D is undetermined. V shed 1 base and J shed 0 bases, with 5 bases lying between them. The CDR3 consists of 14 residues. Germline-derived CDR1 and CDR2 are SGHTS and YDEGEE. CDR3 sequence: CASSLTGAKNIQYF. Written as DNA, the CDR3 is TGTGCCAGCAGCTTGACGGGAGCCAAAAACATTCAGTACTTC.

V usage is TRBV19 and J usage is TRBJ1-1; weak D call: TRBD1 (6 bases). CDR1 and CDR2 from the germline V gene are LNHDA and SQIVND (reference sequence). V was pared by 5 bases and J by 4 bases, with 17 bases between. There are 15 residues in the CDR3. The CDR3 bases are TGTGCCAGTAGTCGTCTGGGACACTTCCTCACTGAAGCTTTCTTT. Translating it yields CASSRLGHFLTEAFF. The whole variable domain, filled in from reference TRBV19 and TRBJ1-1, reads DGGITQSPKYLFRKEGQNVTLSCEQNLNHDAMYWYRQDPGQGLRLIYYSQIVNDFQKGDIAEGYSVSREKKESFPLTVTSAQKNPTAFYLCASSRLGHFLTEAFFGQGTRLTVV.

This clone was observed once. The V gene is TRBV21-1, the J gene TRBJ2-7; the table's D call, TRBD1, has no DNA check behind it. TRBV21-1 counts as a pseudogene. There are 12 residues in the CDR3. The CDR3 loop is CAGRQSSYEQYF. As DNA, the CDR3 is TGTGCCGGTCGACAGAGCTCCTACGAGCAGTACTTC.

This clone was detected once. This chain uses TRBV2 with TRBJ1-4; 7 nucleotides align to TRBD1. From germline, CDR1 is SNHLY and CDR2 FYNNEI. The ends lost 6 bases at V and 5 bases at J; junction bases unmatched: 6. CDR3 length: 14 residues. The CDR3 region has the DNA TGTGCCAGCAGGGGGGACAGCCGAAATGAAAAACTGTTTTTT. As protein: CASRGDSRNEKLFF. The whole variable domain, filled in from reference TRBV2 and TRBJ1-4, reads EPEVTQTPSHQVTQMGQEVILRCVPISNHLYFYWYRQILGQKVEFLVSFYNNEISEKSEIFDDQFSVERPDGSNFTLKIRSTKLEDSAMYFCASRGDSRNEKLFFGSGTQLSVL.

J is TRBJ2-4 and V is TRBV5-6; weak D call: TRBD2 (6 bases). This CDR3 contains 16 residues. Germline V lookup: CDR1 SGHDT, CDR2 YYEEEE. The V end lost 4 bases, the J end lost 0 bases, and 14 bases lay between the germline ends. CDR3 DNA: TGTGCCAGCAGCCCCGCGGGAATCTTAGCCAAAAACATTCAGTACTTC. It translates to CASSPAGILAKNIQYF.

The chain joins TRBV6-5 to TRBJ2-5; perhaps TRBD1 as D (6 bases). The CDR3 has 13 residues. Germline V gene sequence: CDR1 MNHEY, CDR2 SVGAGI. V was shortened by 6 bases and J by 4 bases, with 12 bases between the two germline ends. This chain's CDR3 is CASSQKDRETQYF. The CDR3 nucleotides read TGTGCCAGCAGCCAAAAGGACAGAGAGACCCAGTACTTC.